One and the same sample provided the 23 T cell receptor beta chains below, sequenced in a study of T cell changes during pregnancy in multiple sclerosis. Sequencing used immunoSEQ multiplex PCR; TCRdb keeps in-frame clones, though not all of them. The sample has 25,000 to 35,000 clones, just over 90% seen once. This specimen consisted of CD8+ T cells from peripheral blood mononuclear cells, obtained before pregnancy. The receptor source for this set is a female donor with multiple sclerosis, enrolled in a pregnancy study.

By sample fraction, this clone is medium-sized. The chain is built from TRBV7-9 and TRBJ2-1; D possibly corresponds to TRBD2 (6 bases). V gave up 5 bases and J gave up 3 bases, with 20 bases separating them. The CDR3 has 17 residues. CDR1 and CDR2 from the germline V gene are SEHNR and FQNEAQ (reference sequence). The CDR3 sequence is CASSPPLSGVYYNEQFF. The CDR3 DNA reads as TGTGCCAGCAGCCCTCCCTTGTCGGGAGTATACTACAATGAGCAGTTCTTC.

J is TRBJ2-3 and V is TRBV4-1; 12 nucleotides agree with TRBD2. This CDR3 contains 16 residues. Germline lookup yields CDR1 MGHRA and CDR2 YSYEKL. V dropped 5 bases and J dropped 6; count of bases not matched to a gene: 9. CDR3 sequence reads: CASSYKHGLAGDTQYF. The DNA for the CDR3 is TGCGCCAGCAGCTATAAACACGGACTAGCGGGGGATACGCAGTATTTT.

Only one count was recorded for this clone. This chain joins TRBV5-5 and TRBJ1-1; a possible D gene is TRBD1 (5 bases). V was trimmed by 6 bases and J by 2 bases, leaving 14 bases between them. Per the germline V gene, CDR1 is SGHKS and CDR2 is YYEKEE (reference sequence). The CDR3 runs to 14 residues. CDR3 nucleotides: TGTGCCAGCACCCTTGGGGGGGGAAACACTGAAGCTTTCTTT. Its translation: CASTLGGGNTEAFF.

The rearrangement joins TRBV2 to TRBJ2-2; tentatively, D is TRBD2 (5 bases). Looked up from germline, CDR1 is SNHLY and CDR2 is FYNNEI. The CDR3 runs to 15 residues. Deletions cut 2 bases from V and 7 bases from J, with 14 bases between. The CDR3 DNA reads TGTGCCAGCAGTGAATTCAGGACTTCGGGCGGGGAGCTGTTTTTT. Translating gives CASSEFRTSGGELFF. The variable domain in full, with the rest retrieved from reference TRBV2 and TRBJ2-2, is EPEVTQTPSHQVTQMGQEVILRCVPISNHLYFYWYRQILGQKVEFLVSFYNNEISEKSEIFDDQFSVERPDGSNFTLKIRSTKLEDSAMYFCASSEFRTSGGELFFGEGSRLTVL.

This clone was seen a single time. The CDR3 spells CASRSTGHSSYEQYF. CDR3 in DNA: TGTGCCAGTAGATCTACAGGACACTCCTCCTACGAGCAGTACTTC. The chain combines TRBV27 with TRBJ2-7; tentative D call: TRBD1 (5 bases). The CDR3 runs to 15 residues. V lost 9 bases and J lost 0, with 18 bases in between. Germline CDR1 and CDR2: MNHEY and SMNVEV (reference sequence).

For the CDR3, the DNA is TGTGCCAGCAGCGAATGGACAGGACAAATCTCCTACAATGAGCAGTTCTTC. Translating gives CASSEWTGQISYNEQFF. The chain carries TRBV13 and TRBJ2-1, with TRBD1 identical over 7 bases. The CDR3 has 17 amino acids. V shed 5 bases, J shed 0 bases, and the junction held 10 bases outside the gene matches. Looked up from germline, CDR1 is PRHDT and CDR2 is FYEKMQ (reference sequence).

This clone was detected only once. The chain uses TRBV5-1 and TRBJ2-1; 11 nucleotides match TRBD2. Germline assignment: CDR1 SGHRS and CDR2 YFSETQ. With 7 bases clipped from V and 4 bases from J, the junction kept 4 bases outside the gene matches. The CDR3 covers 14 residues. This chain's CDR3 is CASYSGRDYNEQFF. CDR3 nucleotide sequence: TGCGCCAGCTATAGCGGGAGGGATTACAATGAGCAGTTCTTC.

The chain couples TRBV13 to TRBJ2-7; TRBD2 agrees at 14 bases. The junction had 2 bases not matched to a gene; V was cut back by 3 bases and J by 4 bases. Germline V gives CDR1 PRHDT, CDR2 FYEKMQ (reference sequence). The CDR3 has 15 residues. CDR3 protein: CASSFGLAGGYEQYF. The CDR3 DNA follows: TGTGCCAGCAGCTTCGGACTAGCGGGAGGTTACGAGCAGTACTTC.

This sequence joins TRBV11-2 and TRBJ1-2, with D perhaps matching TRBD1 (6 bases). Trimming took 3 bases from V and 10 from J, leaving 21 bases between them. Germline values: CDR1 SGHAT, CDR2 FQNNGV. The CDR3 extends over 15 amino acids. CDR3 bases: TGTGCCAGCAGCTTGAGGGGACACCCAATTTTAAACTACACCTTC. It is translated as CASSLRGHPILNYTF.

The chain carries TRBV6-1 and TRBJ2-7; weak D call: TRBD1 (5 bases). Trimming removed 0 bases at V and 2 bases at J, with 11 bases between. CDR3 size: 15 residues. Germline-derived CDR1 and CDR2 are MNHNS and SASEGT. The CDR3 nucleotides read TGTGCCAGCAGTGAAGCTCGGCCAGGGACCTACGAGCAGTACTTC. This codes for CASSEARPGTYEQYF.

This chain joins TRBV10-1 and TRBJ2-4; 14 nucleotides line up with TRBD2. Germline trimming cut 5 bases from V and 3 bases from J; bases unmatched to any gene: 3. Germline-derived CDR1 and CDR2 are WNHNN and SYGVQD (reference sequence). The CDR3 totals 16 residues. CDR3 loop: CASSSGLAGGKNIQYF. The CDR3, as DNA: TGCGCCAGCAGTTCCGGACTAGCGGGAGGCAAAAACATTCAGTACTTC.

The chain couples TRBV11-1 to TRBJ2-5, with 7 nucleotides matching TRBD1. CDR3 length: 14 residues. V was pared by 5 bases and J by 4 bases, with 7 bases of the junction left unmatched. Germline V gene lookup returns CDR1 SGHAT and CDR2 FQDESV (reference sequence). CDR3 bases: TGTGCCAGCAGCACAGTAGGGGGCTCAGAGACCCAGTACTTC. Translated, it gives CASSTVGGSETQYF.

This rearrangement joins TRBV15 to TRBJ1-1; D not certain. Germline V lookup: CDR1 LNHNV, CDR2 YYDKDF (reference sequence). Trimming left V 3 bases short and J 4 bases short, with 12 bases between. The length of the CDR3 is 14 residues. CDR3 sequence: CATSSIWTLTEAFF. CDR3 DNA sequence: TGTGCCACCAGCAGCATTTGGACTCTCACTGAAGCTTTCTTT.

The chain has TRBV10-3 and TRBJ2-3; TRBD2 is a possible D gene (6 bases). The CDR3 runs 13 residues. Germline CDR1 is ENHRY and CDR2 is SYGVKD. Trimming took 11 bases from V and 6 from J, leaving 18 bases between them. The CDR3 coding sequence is TGTGCCTCAAGACTAGGTCATGGCGATACGCAGTATTTT. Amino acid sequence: CASRLGHGDTQYF.

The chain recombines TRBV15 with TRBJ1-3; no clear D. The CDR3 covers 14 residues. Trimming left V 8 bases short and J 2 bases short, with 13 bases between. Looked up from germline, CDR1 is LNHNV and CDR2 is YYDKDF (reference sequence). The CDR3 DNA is TGTGCCACCTCGGAGGTTTTTCCTGGAAACACCATATATTTT. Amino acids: CATSEVFPGNTIYF. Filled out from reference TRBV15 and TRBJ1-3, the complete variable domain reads DAMVIQNPRYQVTQFGKPVTLSCSQTLNHNVMYWYQQKSSQAPKLLFHYYDKDFNNEADTPDNFQSRRPNTSFCFLDIRSPGLGDTAMYLCATSEVFPGNTIYFGEGSWLTVV.

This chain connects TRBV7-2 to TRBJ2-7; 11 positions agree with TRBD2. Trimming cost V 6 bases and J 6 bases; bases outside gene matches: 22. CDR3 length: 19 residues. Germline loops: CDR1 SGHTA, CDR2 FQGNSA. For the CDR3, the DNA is TGTGCCAGCAGTACGGAGGTCACTAGCGGGAGAGTCGTCCGTGGCGAGCAGTACTTC. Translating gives CASSTEVTSGRVVRGEQYF. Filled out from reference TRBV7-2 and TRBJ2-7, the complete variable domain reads GAGVSQSPSNKVTEKGKDVELRCDPISGHTALYWYRQSLGQGLEFLIYFQGNSAPDKSGLPSDRFSAERTGGSVSTLTIQRTQQEDSAVYLCASSTEVTSGRVVRGEQYFGPGTRLTVT.

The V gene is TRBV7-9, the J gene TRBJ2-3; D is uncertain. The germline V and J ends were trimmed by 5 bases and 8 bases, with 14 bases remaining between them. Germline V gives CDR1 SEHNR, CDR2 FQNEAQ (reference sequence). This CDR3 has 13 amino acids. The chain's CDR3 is CASSPARVSTQYF. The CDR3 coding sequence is TGTGCCAGCAGCCCTGCCCGGGTTAGTACGCAGTATTTT.

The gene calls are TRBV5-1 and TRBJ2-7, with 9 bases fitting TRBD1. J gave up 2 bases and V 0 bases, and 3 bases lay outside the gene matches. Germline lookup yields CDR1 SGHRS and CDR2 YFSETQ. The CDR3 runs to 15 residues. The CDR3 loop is CASSLGQGGTYEQYF. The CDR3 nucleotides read TGCGCCAGCAGCTTGGGACAGGGGGGCACCTACGAGCAGTACTTC.

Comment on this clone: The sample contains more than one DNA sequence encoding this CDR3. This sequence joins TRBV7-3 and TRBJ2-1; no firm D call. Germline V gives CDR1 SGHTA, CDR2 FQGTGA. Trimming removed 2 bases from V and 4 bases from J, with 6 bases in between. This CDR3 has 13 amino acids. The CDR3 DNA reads TGTGCCAGCAGCTTAGGGCTTTACAATGAGCAGTTCTTC. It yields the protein CASSLGLYNEQFF.

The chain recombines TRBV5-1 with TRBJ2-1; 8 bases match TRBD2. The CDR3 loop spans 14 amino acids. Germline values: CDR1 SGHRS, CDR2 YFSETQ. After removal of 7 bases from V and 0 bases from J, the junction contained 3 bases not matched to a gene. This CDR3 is CASGLARSYNEQFF. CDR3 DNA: TGCGCCAGCGGACTAGCCCGCTCCTACAATGAGCAGTTCTTC.

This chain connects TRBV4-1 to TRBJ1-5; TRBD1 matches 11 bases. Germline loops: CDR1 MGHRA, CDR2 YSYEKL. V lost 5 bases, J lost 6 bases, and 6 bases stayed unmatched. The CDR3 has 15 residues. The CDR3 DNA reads TGCGCCAGCAGCGAGTTTGGGACAGGGGGTCAGCCCCAGCATTTT. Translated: CASSEFGTGGQPQHF.

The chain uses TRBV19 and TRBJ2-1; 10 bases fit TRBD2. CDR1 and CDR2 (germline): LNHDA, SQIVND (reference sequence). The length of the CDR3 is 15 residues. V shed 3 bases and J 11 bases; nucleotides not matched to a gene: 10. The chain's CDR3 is CASSIGAGGPAKQFF. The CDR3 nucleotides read TGTGCCAGTAGTATCGGAGCGGGAGGGCCGGCAAAGCAGTTCTTC.

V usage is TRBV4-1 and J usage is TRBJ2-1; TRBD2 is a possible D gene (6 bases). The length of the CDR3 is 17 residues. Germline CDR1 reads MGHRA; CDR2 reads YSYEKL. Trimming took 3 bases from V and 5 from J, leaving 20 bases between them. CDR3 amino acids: CASSQDPQEGLDNEQFF. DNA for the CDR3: TGCGCCAGCAGCCAGGACCCACAGGAGGGGTTGGACAATGAGCAGTTCTTC.